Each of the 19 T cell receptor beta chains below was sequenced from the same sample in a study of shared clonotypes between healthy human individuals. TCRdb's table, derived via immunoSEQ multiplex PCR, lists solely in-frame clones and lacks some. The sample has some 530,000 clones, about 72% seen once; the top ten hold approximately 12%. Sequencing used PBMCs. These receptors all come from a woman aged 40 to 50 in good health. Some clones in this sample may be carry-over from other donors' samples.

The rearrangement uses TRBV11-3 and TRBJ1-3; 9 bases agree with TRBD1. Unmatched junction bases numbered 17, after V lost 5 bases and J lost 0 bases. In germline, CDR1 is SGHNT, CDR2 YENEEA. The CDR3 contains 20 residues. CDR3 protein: CASSHQRDREAWDSGNTIYF. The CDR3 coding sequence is TGTGCCAGCAGCCATCAGAGGGACAGGGAGGCCTGGGACTCTGGAAACACCATATATTTT.

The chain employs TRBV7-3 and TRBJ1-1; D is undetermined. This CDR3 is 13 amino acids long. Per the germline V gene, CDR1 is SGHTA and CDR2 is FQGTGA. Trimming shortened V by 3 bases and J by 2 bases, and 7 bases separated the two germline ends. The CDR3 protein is CASSFEGNTEAFF. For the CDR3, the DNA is TGTGCCAGCAGCTTTGAGGGTAACACTGAAGCTTTCTTT. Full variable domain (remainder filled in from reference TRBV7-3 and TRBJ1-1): GAGVSQTPSNKVTEKGKYVELRCDPISGHTALYWYRQSLGQGPEFLIYFQGTGAADDSGLPNDRFFAVRPEGSVSTLKIQRTERGDSAVYLCASSFEGNTEAFFGQGTRLTVV.

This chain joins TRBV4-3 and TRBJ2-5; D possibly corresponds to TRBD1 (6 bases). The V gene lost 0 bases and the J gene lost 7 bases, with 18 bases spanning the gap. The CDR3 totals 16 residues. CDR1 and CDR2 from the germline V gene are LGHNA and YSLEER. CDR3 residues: CASSQEGHNQRGTQYF. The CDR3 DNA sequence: TGCGCCAGCAGCCAAGAGGGACACAACCAGCGTGGGACCCAGTACTTC.

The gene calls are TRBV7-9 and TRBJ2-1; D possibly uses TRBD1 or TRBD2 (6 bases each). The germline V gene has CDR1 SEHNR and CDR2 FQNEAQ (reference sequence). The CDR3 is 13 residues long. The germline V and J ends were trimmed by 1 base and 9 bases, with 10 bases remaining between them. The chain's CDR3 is CASSLDGGGEQFF. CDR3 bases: TGTGCCAGCAGCTTAGACGGGGGCGGTGAGCAGTTCTTC.

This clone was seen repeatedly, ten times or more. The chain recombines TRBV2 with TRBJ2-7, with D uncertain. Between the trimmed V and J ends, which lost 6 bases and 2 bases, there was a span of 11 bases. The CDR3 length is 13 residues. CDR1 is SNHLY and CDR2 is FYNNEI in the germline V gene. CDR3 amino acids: CASSAFVTYEQYF. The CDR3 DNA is TGTGCCAGCAGCGCCTTTGTGACCTACGAGCAGTACTTC. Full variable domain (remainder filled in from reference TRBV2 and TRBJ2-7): EPEVTQTPSHQVTQMGQEVILRCVPISNHLYFYWYRQILGQKVEFLVSFYNNEISEKSEIFDDQFSVERPDGSNFTLKIRSTKLEDSAMYFCASSAFVTYEQYFGPGTRLTVT.

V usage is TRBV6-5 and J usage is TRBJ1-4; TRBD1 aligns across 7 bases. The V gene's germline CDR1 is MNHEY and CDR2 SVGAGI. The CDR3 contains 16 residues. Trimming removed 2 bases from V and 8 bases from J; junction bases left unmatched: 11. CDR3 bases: TGTGCCAGCAGTTACGATGCGGGACAGTTCCGCGAAAAACTGTTTTTT. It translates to CASSYDAGQFREKLFF.

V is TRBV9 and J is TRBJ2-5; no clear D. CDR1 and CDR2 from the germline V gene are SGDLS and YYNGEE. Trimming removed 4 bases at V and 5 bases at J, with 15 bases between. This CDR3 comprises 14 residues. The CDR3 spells CASSQPALRETQYF. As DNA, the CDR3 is TGTGCCAGCAGCCAACCAGCTCTTCGTGAGACCCAGTACTTC.

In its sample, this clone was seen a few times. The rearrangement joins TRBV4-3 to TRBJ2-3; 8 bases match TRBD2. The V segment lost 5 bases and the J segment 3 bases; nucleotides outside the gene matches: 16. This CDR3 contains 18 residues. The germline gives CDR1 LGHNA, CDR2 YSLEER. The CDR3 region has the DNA TGCGCCAGCAGCAAGGGCGGGAGGCTAAGTAGTGGAACAGATACGCAGTATTTT. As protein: CASSKGGRLSSGTDTQYF.

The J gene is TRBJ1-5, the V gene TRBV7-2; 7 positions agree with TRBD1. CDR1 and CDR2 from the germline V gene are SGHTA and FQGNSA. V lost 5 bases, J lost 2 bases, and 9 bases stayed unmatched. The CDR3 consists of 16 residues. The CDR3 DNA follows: TGTGCCAGCAGCGCAAGCAGGGGGATTGGCAATCAGCCCCAGCATTTT. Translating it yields CASSASRGIGNQPQHF.

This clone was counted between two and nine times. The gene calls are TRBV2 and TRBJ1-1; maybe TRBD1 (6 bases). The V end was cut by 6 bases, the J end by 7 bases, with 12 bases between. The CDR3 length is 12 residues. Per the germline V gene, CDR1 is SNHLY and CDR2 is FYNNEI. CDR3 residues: CASSAGTFEAFF. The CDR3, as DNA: TGTGCCAGCAGCGCCGGGACATTTGAAGCTTTCTTT.

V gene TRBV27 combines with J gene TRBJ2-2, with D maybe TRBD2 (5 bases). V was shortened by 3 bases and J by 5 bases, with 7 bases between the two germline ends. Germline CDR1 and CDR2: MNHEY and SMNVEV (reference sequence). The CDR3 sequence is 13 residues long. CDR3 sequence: CASSFTGTGELFF. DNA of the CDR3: TGTGCCAGCAGTTTCACGGGGACCGGGGAGCTGTTTTTT.

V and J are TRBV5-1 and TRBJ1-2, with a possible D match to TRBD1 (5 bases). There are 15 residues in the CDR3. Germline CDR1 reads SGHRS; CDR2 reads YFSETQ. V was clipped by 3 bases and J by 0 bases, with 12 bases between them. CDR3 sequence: CASSSGTDPNYGYTF. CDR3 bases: TGCGCCAGCAGCTCCGGGACGGACCCTAACTATGGCTACACCTTC.

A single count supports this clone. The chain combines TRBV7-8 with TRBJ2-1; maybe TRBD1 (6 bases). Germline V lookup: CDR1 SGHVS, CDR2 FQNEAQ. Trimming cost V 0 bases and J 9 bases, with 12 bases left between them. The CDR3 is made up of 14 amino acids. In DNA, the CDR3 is TGTGCCAGCAGCTTAGCCTTAGGGGGTTTTGAGCAGTTCTTC. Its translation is CASSLALGGFEQFF.

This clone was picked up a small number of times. The CDR3: CASSLWASGKRELFF. The CDR3 DNA is TGTGCCAGCAGTTTATGGGCTAGCGGGAAGCGGGAGCTGTTTTTT. The chain carries TRBV27 and TRBJ2-2; 9 bases fit TRBD2. Unmatched junction bases numbered 6, after V lost 1 base and J lost 9 bases. The V gene's germline CDR1 is MNHEY and CDR2 SMNVEV (reference sequence). This CDR3 contains 15 residues.

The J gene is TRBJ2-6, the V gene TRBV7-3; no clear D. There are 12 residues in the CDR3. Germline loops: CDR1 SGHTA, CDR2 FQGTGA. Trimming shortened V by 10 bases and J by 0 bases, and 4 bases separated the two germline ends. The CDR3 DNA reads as TGTGCCACCATCTCTGGGGCCAACGTCCTGACTTTC. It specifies CATISGANVLTF.

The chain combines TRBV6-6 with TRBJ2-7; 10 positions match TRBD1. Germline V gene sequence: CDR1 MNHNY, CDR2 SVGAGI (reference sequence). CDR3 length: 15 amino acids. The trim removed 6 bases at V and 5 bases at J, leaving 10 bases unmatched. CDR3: CASRETGTGAHEQYF. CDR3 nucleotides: TGTGCCAGCAGGGAGACCGGGACAGGGGCCCACGAGCAGTACTTC.

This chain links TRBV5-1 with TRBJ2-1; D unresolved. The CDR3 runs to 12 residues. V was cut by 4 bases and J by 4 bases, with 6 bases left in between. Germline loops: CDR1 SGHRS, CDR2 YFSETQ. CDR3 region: CASSERYNEQFF. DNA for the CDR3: TGCGCCAGCAGCGAAAGATACAATGAGCAGTTCTTC.

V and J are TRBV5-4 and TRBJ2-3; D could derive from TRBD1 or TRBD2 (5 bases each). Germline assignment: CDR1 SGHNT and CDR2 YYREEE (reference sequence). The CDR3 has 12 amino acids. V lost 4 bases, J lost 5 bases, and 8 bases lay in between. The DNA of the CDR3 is TGTGCCAGCAGCCGGGACCAAGATACGCAGTATTTT. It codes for CASSRDQDTQYF.

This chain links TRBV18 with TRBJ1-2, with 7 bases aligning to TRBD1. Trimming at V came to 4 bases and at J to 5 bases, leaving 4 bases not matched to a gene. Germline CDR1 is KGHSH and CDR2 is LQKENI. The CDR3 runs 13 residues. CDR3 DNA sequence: TGTGCCAGCTCACAAGGGACAGAATATGGCTACACCTTC. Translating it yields CASSQGTEYGYTF.